Listed below are T cell receptor beta chains from one sample, sequenced in a study of a mutant IDH1 vaccine in newly diagnosed glioma. Profiling relied on immunoSEQ multiplex PCR, and the TCRdb table lists in-frame clones only, not all of them. Here the sample spans 40,000 or so clones, about 80% being singletons. No cognate antigen is known for these TCRs. The sequences come from PBMCs, collected from a glioma patient whose treatment included an IDH1 peptide vaccine. The receptor source for this set is a man between 50 and 59 years old with glioma. The CDR3 runs from the conserved cysteine through the conserved F or W. The D gene is left open where the match is weak. Not all rows give a size; the values are once, few, many and, for expanded clones, a class.

cdr3_aa: CASSLRGAGELFF; cdr3_nt: TGTGCCAGCAGTTTAAGGGGGGCCGGGGAGCTGTTTTTT; v_call: TRBV28; d_call: NA; j_call: TRBJ2-2; clone_size: NA
cdr3_aa: CASTLNRGSGQPQHF; cdr3_nt: TGTGCCAGCACCTTAAACAGGGGATCGGGTCAGCCCCAGCATTTT; v_call: TRBV7-2; d_call: TRBD1; j_call: TRBJ1-5; clone_size: few
cdr3_aa: CASSPQGATEAFF; cdr3_nt: TGTGCCAGCAGCCCACAGGGGGCCACTGAAGCTTTCTTT; v_call: TRBV4-2; d_call: TRBD1; j_call: TRBJ1-1; clone_size: NA
cdr3_aa: CASSFSGGAGKLFF; cdr3_nt: TGTGCCAGCAGCTTCTCTGGGGGCGCGGGAAAACTGTTTTTT; v_call: TRBV5-8; d_call: NA; j_call: TRBJ1-4; clone_size: NA
cdr3_aa: CAWSGGQENEKLFF; cdr3_nt: TGTGCCTGGAGCGGGGGACAGGAGAATGAAAAACTGTTTTTT; v_call: TRBV30; d_call: TRBD1; j_call: TRBJ1-4; clone_size: NA
cdr3_aa: CAWVQTPGTAMYF; cdr3_nt: TGTGCCTGGGTCCAAACCCCCGGGACTGCGATGTACTTC; v_call: TRBV30; d_call: NA; j_call: TRBJ2-5; clone_size: few
cdr3_aa: CASSPGDGVYEQYF; cdr3_nt: TGTGCCAGCAGCCCAGGGGACGGGGTCTACGAGCAGTACTTC; v_call: TRBV7-2; d_call: NA; j_call: TRBJ2-7; clone_size: NA
cdr3_aa: CASSVRDRAYEQYF; cdr3_nt: TGTGCCAGCAGTGTCCGGGACAGAGCCTACGAGCAGTACTTC; v_call: TRBV25-1; d_call: TRBD1; j_call: TRBJ2-7; clone_size: once
cdr3_aa: CASSFTTESYEQYF; cdr3_nt: TGTGCCAGCAGTTTCACGACTGAGTCCTACGAGCAGTACTTC; v_call: TRBV6-6; d_call: NA; j_call: TRBJ2-7; clone_size: NA
cdr3_aa: CASSWVGGGETQYF; cdr3_nt: TGTGCCAGCAGCTGGGTGGGGGGCGGTGAGACCCAGTACTTC; v_call: TRBV7-6; d_call: NA; j_call: TRBJ2-5; clone_size: once
cdr3_aa: CASTLAGSYNEQFF; cdr3_nt: TGTGCCAGTACCTTAGCGGGCTCCTACAATGAGCAGTTCTTC; v_call: TRBV19; d_call: TRBD2; j_call: TRBJ2-1; clone_size: NA
cdr3_aa: CASSTGGEAETQYF; cdr3_nt: TGTGCCAGCAGCACCGGGGGGGAAGCAGAGACCCAGTACTTC; v_call: TRBV11-2; d_call: TRBD2; j_call: TRBJ2-5; clone_size: medium-sized
cdr3_aa: CASSFSGGAYEQYF; cdr3_nt: TGCGCCAGCAGCTTTTCCGGGGGGGCCTACGAGCAGTACTTC; v_call: TRBV5-1; d_call: TRBD2; j_call: TRBJ2-7; clone_size: few
cdr3_aa: CATARVYEQYF; cdr3_nt: TGTGCCACCGCTAGAGTCTACGAGCAGTACTTC; v_call: TRBV19; d_call: NA; j_call: TRBJ2-7; clone_size: NA
cdr3_aa: CASSPGGDEKLFF; cdr3_nt: TGTGCCAGCAGCCCCGGCGGGGATGAAAAACTGTTTTTT; v_call: TRBV7-2; d_call: NA; j_call: TRBJ1-4; clone_size: NA
cdr3_aa: CASSQGISSYEQYF; cdr3_nt: TGTGCCAGCAGCCAGGGGATATCCTCCTACGAGCAGTACTTC; v_call: TRBV11-2; d_call: NA; j_call: TRBJ2-7; clone_size: NA
cdr3_aa: CASSTAMDNLEDTQYF; cdr3_nt: TGTGCCAGCAGCACAGCAATGGACAACTTGGAGGATACGCAGTATTTT; v_call: TRBV5-4; d_call: NA; j_call: TRBJ2-3; clone_size: once
cdr3_aa: CASSRSRSSYEQYF; cdr3_nt: TGTGCCAGCTCCCGGAGCAGGAGCTCCTACGAGCAGTACTTC; v_call: TRBV9; d_call: NA; j_call: TRBJ2-7; clone_size: medium-sized
cdr3_aa: CAWAGTGFRGYTF; cdr3_nt: TGTGCCTGGGCCGGGACAGGGTTTCGGGGCTACACCTTC; v_call: TRBV30; d_call: TRBD1; j_call: TRBJ1-2; clone_size: NA
cdr3_aa: CASSARTGALKDTEAFF; cdr3_nt: TGTGCCAGCAGTGCTAGAACAGGGGCACTTAAGGACACTGAAGCTTTCTTT; v_call: TRBV6-1; d_call: TRBD1; j_call: TRBJ1-1; clone_size: NA
cdr3_aa: CATSRDRSSGGDTQYF; cdr3_nt: TGTGCCACCAGCAGAGATAGGAGTTCCGGGGGAGATACGCAGTATTTT; v_call: TRBV15; d_call: NA; j_call: TRBJ2-3; clone_size: NA
cdr3_aa: CASMAAANQPQHF; cdr3_nt: TGTGCCAGCATGGCGGCTGCCAATCAGCCCCAGCATTTT; v_call: TRBV6-1; d_call: NA; j_call: TRBJ1-5; clone_size: few